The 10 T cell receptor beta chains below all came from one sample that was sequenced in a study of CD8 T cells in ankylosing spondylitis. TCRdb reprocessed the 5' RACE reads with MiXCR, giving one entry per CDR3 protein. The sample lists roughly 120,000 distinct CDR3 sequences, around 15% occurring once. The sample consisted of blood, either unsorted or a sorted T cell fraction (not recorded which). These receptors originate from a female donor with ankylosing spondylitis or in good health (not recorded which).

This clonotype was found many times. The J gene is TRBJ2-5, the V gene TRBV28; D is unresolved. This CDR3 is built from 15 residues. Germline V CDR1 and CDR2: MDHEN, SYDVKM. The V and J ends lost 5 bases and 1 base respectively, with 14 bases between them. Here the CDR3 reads CASSLLGNSQETQYF. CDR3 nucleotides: TGTGCCAGCAGTCTGCTTGGGAACAGCCAAGAGACCCAGTACTTC.

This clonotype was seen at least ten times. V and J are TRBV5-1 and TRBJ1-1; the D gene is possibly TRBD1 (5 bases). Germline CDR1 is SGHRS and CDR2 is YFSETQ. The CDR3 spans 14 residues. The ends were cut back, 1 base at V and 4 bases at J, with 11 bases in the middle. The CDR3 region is CASSLNQGVTEAFF. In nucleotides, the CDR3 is TGCGCCAGCAGCTTGAATCAAGGGGTCACTGAAGCTTTCTTT.

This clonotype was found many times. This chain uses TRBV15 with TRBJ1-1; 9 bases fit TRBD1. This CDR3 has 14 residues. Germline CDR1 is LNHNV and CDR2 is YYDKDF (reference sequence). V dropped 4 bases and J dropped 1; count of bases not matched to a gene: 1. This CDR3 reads CATSMDRGNTEAFF. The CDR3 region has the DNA TGTGCCACCAGCATGGACAGGGGGAACACTGAAGCTTTCTTT. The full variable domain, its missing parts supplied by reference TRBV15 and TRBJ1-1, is DAMVIQNPRYQVTQFGKPVTLSCSQTLNHNVMYWYQQKSSQAPKLLFHYYDKDFNNEADTPDNFQSRRPNTSFCFLDIRSPGLGDTAMYLCATSMDRGNTEAFFGQGTRLTVV.

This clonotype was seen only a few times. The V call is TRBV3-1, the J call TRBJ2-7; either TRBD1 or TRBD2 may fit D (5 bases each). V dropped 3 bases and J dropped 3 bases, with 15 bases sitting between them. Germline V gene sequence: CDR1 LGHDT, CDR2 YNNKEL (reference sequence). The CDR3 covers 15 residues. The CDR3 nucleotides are TGTGCCAGCAGCCAGGCCTGGGACGGCTACTACGAGCAGTACTTC. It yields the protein CASSQAWDGYYEQYF.

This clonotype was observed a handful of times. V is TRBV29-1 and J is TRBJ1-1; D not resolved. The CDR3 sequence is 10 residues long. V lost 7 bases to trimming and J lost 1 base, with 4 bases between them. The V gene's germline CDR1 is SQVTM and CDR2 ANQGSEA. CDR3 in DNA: TGCAGCGCCAGGAACACTGAAGCTTTCTTT. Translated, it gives CSARNTEAFF.

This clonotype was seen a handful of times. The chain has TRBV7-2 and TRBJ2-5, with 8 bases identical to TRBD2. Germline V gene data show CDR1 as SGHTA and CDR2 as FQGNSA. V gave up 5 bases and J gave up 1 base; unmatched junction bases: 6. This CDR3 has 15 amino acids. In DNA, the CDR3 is TGTGCCAGCAGCAGCGGCGGGGGGACCCAAGAGACCCAGTACTTC. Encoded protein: CASSSGGGTQETQYF. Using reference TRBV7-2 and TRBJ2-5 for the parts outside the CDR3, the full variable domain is GAGVSQSPSNKVTEKGKDVELRCDPISGHTALYWYRQSLGQGLEFLIYFQGNSAPDKSGLPSDRFSAERTGGSVSTLTIQRTQQEDSAVYLCASSSGGGTQETQYFGPGTRLLVL.

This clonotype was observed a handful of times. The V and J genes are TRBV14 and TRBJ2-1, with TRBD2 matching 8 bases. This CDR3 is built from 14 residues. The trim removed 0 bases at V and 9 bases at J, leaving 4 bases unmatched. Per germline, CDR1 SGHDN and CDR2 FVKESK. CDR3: CASSQERGAVEQFF. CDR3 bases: TGTGCCAGCAGCCAAGAGCGGGGGGCCGTTGAGCAGTTCTTC. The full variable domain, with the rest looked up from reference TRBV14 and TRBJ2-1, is EAGVTQFPSHSVIEKGQTVTLRCDPISGHDNLYWYRRVMGKEIKFLLHFVKESKQDESGMPNNRFLAERTGGTYSTLKVQPAELEDSGVYFCASSQERGAVEQFFGPGTRLTVL.

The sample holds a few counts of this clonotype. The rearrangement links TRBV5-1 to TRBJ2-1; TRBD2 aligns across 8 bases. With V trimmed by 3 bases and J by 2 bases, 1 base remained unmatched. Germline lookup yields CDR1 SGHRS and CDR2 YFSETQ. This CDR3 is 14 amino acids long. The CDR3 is CASSSGLAYNEQFF. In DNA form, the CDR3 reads TGCGCCAGCAGCTCGGGACTAGCCTACAATGAGCAGTTCTTC. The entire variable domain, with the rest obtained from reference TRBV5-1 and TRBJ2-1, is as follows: KAGVTQTPRYLIKTRGQQVTLSCSPISGHRSVSWYQQTPGQGLQFLFEYFSETQRNKGNFPGRFSGRQFSNSRSEMNVSTLELGDSALYLCASSSGLAYNEQFFGPGTRLTVL.

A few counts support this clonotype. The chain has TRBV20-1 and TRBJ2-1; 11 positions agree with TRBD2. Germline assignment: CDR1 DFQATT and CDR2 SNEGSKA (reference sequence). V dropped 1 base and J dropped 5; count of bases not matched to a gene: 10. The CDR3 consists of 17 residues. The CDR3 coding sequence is TGCAGTGCTAGAGCCCGGCGGGGACTAGCGGACAACAATGAGCAGTTCTTC. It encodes CSARARRGLADNNEQFF.

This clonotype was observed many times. The DNA for the CDR3 is TGTGCCAGCAGTAAGACGGGGGGGGGCAATGAAAAACTGTTTTTT. It is translated as CASSKTGGGNEKLFF. The chain uses TRBV25-1 and TRBJ1-4, with a tentative D call TRBD1 (6 bases). The CDR3 consists of 15 residues. The V gene lost 5 bases and the J gene lost 5 bases, with 15 bases spanning the gap. CDR1 MGHDK and CDR2 SYGVNS come from the germline V gene.